These 20 T cell receptor beta chains were all obtained from the same sample, sequenced in a study of blood T cell repertoires in COVID-19. Data came from immunoSEQ multiplex PCR; TCRdb stores just in-frame clones and leaves some out. Here the sample spans 350,000 or so clones, 88% being singletons. Material for sequencing was PBMCs or T cells enriched from blood (not recorded which). These receptors all stem from a young woman who had been exposed to COVID-19.

J is TRBJ2-1 and V is TRBV29-1; D perhaps matches TRBD2 (7 bases). The CDR3 extends over 12 amino acids. Per the germline V gene, CDR1 is SQVTM and CDR2 is ANQGSEA. V was pared by 0 bases and J by 9 bases, with 9 bases between. CDR3 amino acids: CSVEEGGGEQFF. The CDR3 nucleotides read TGCAGCGTTGAAGAGGGAGGGGGTGAGCAGTTCTTC.

The rearrangement joins TRBV11-3 to TRBJ2-2; maybe TRBD1 (6 bases). Germline lookup yields CDR1 SGHNT and CDR2 YENEEA. With 4 bases removed from V and 5 bases from J, the gap between germline ends came to 14 bases. The CDR3 has 15 residues. The DNA for the CDR3 is TGTGCCAGCAGCTCCCAGGGGCCGGTAACCGGGGAGCTGTTTTTT. Translation: CASSSQGPVTGELFF.

The CDR3 here is CASSQGQLGNTIYF. The CDR3 nucleotides are TGTGCCAGCAGCCAGGGACAGTTGGGAAACACCATATATTTT. This rearrangement joins TRBV28 to TRBJ1-3; 7 bases line up with TRBD1. This CDR3 has 14 amino acids. V dropped 6 bases and J dropped 4; count of bases not matched to a gene: 6. CDR1 is MDHEN, CDR2 SYDVKM, per germline.

The chain combines TRBV11-3 with TRBJ2-7, with TRBD1 as a possible D gene (6 bases). V lost 5 bases, J lost 4 bases, and 21 bases lay in between. The CDR3 sequence is 16 residues long. The V gene's germline CDR1 is SGHNT and CDR2 YENEEA. The CDR3 sequence: CASSQRWETGGYEQYF. CDR3 sequence (DNA): TGTGCCAGCAGCCAACGGTGGGAGACAGGAGGATACGAGCAGTACTTC.

The CDR3 is CASSLEGGPWQPQHF. The CDR3 coding sequence is TGTGCCAGCAGTTTAGAAGGGGGCCCCTGGCAGCCCCAGCATTTT. The J gene is TRBJ1-5, the V gene TRBV27; 7 nucleotides match TRBD1. The CDR3 covers 15 residues. CDR1 MNHEY and CDR2 SMNVEV come from the germline V gene (reference sequence). V was clipped by 2 bases and J by 7 bases; unmatched bases: 8.

The chain employs TRBV28 and TRBJ1-5; 7 bases line up with TRBD1. CDR1 and CDR2 from the germline V gene are MDHEN and SYDVKM. The V segment lost 6 bases and the J segment 6 bases; nucleotides outside the gene matches: 8. This CDR3 contains 14 residues. The CDR3, as DNA: TGTGCCAGCAGCTCAGACAGGGCCCGTCAGCCCCAGCATTTT. This sequence encodes CASSSDRARQPQHF. The full variable domain, completed using reference TRBV28 and TRBJ1-5, is DVKVTQSSRYLVKRTGEKVFLECVQDMDHENMFWYRQDPGLGLRLIYFSYDVKMKEKGDIPEGYSVSREKKERFSLILESASTNQTSMYLCASSSDRARQPQHFGDGTRLSIL.

The gene calls are TRBV19 and TRBJ1-5; a possible D gene is TRBD1 (6 bases). Germline values: CDR1 LNHDA, CDR2 SQIVND (reference sequence). V was trimmed by 6 bases and J by 1 base, leaving 10 bases between them. The CDR3 has 14 amino acids. The CDR3 coding sequence is TGTGCCAGTAGGACCACAGGGAGCAATCAGCCCCAGCATTTT. Translating it yields CASRTTGSNQPQHF.

The CDR3, as DNA: TGTGCTAGTGGTTTGTATCTCAGCTCCTACAATGAGCAGTTCTTC. Its protein is CASGLYLSSYNEQFF. This chain connects TRBV12-5 to TRBJ2-1, with D unresolved. CDR3 length: 15 residues. Trimming took 2 bases from V and 0 from J, leaving 8 bases between them. Per the germline V gene, CDR1 is LGHNT and CDR2 is FRNRAP.

This sequence joins TRBV5-1 and TRBJ1-5; D gene ambiguous. V was shortened by 2 bases and J by 0 bases, with 9 bases between the two germline ends. Germline lookup yields CDR1 SGHRS and CDR2 YFSETQ. CDR3 size: 15 residues. The CDR3 region has the DNA TGCGCCAGCAGCTTACGGGGAGATAGCAATCAGCCCCAGCATTTT. It yields the protein CASSLRGDSNQPQHF.

The V call is TRBV5-1, the J call TRBJ1-4; 8 bases are a match to TRBD1. The germline CDR1 and CDR2 sequences are SGHRS and YFSETQ. The ends lost 6 bases at V and 7 bases at J; junction bases unmatched: 11. CDR3 length: 15 residues. CDR3 sequence (DNA): TGCGCCAGCACCCTGGACGCAGGGGGCGGTGAAAAACTGTTTTTT. Its protein is CASTLDAGGGEKLFF.

V and J are TRBV28 and TRBJ2-1; 10 bases align to TRBD2. Trimming cost V 2 bases and J 6 bases; bases outside gene matches: 1. The CDR3 is 14 amino acids. The germline gives CDR1 MDHEN, CDR2 SYDVKM. CDR3 in DNA: TGTGCCAGCAGTTTAACTAGCGGGACCAATGAGCAGTTCTTC. This gives the protein CASSLTSGTNEQFF. The full variable domain, rest sourced from reference TRBV28 and TRBJ2-1, is DVKVTQSSRYLVKRTGEKVFLECVQDMDHENMFWYRQDPGLGLRLIYFSYDVKMKEKGDIPEGYSVSREKKERFSLILESASTNQTSMYLCASSLTSGTNEQFFGPGTRLTVL.

The chain employs TRBV20-1 and TRBJ1-1; D perhaps matches TRBD1 (6 bases). CDR3 length: 11 amino acids. The germline V gene has CDR1 DFQATT and CDR2 SNEGSKA (reference sequence). The CDR3, as DNA: TGCAGGATACAGGGGAACACTGAAGCTTTCTTT. It is translated as CRIQGNTEAFF.

The rearrangement uses TRBV21-1 and TRBJ2-7; the D call in the table, TRBD1, was not verified against the DNA. TRBV21-1 is annotated as a pseudogene. The CDR3 runs 13 residues. CDR3 in amino acids: CASSRDRAHEQYF. In nucleotides, the CDR3 is TGTGCCAGCAGCAGGGACAGGGCCCACGAGCAGTACTTC.

The rearrangement uses TRBV5-1 and TRBJ2-1; TRBD2 agrees at 12 bases. The J segment lost 6 bases and the V segment lost 3 bases, leaving 10 bases of the junction unmatched. Germline V CDR1 and CDR2: SGHRS, YFSETQ. This CDR3 comprises 17 residues. CDR3 residues: CASSSLLGTSGFNEQFF. Written as DNA, the CDR3 is TGCGCCAGCAGCTCTCTCCTAGGGACTAGCGGGTTCAATGAGCAGTTCTTC.

The chain is built from TRBV19 and TRBJ1-2; 7 nucleotides agree with TRBD1. Looked up from germline, CDR1 is LNHDA and CDR2 is SQIVND (reference sequence). V lost 4 bases, J lost 4 bases, and 3 bases stayed unmatched. The CDR3 totals 13 residues. Here the CDR3 reads CASSKGQSYGYTF. Written as DNA, the CDR3 is TGTGCCAGTAGTAAGGGACAGAGCTATGGCTACACCTTC.

This CDR3 is CASTDRRTEAFF. CDR3 DNA: TGTGCCAGCACCGACCGGAGGACTGAAGCTTTCTTT. The chain links TRBV12-3 or TRBV12-4 to TRBJ1-1; no definite D call. This CDR3 spans 12 amino acids. Trimming stripped 7 bases from V and 5 bases from J, with 11 bases between.

The rearrangement joins TRBV19 to TRBJ2-1; the D gene is possibly TRBD2 (6 bases). CDR1 and CDR2 (germline): LNHDA, SQIVND (reference sequence). The V gene lost 3 bases and the J gene lost 8 bases, with 14 bases spanning the gap. This CDR3 has 14 amino acids. CDR3 region: CASSILGRWDEQFF. In DNA, the CDR3 is TGTGCCAGTAGTATTCTCGGGAGATGGGATGAGCAGTTCTTC.

The gene calls are TRBV7-2 and TRBJ2-3; 9 bases match TRBD2. In germline, CDR1 is SGHTA, CDR2 FQGNSA. This CDR3 has 15 residues. V was pared by 3 bases and J by 10 bases, with 11 bases of the junction left unmatched. DNA for the CDR3: TGTGCCAGCAGCTTGAGCGGGAGGTCCCACGGTGCGCAGTATTTT. Amino acid sequence: CASSLSGRSHGAQYF.

V is TRBV5-4 and J is TRBJ2-5, with a possible D match to TRBD2 (5 bases). Germline-derived CDR1 and CDR2 are SGHNT and YYREEE (reference sequence). V lost 0 bases to trimming and J lost 1 base, with 7 bases between them. This CDR3 spans 14 amino acids. The CDR3 here is CASSLEAGQETQYF. The CDR3, as DNA: TGTGCCAGCAGCTTGGAGGCGGGCCAAGAGACCCAGTACTTC.

The chain is built from TRBV29-1 and TRBJ2-3; possibly TRBD1 for D (6 bases). The germline CDR1 and CDR2 sequences are SQVTM and ANQGSEA. CDR3 length: 15 amino acids. Trimming cost V 5 bases and J 0 bases, with 15 bases left between them. Written as DNA, the CDR3 is TGCAGCGTTCCACAGGGAGCCACTAGCACAGATACGCAGTATTTT. This translates into CSVPQGATSTDTQYF.